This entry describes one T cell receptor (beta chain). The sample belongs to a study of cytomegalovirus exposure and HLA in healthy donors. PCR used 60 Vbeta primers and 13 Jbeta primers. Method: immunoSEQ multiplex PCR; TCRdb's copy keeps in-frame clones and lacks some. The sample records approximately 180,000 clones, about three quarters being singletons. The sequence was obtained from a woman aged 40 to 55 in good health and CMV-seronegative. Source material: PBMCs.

CDR3 loop: CASSISSNNEQFF. The CDR3 nucleotides read TGTGCCAGTAGTATTTCCAGTAACAATGAGCAGTTCTTC. V gene TRBV19 combines with J gene TRBJ2-1; D ambiguous. This CDR3 has 13 residues. V was shortened by 3 bases and J by 5 bases, with 8 bases between the two germline ends. Per germline, CDR1 LNHDA and CDR2 SQIVND (reference sequence).